This TCR beta chain comes out of a study of T cells after yellow fever vaccination. TCR cDNA, made by 5'RACE template switching, carried an added universal primer site and UMIs. MiXCR, run by TCRdb on the 5' RACE reads, gives a single entry per CDR3 protein. The profile shows about 310,000 distinct CDR3 sequences, approximately 3.8% of them singletons. Comments on this clonotype: Antigen specificity is unknown.

In germline, CDR1 is MGHRA, CDR2 YSYEKL. J lost 1 base, V lost 4 bases, and 9 bases had no gene match. The CDR3 length is 17 residues. The study, taken as a whole, reports: Clones that expanded after primary vaccination mostly reappeared after the booster (96% CD4, about 91% CD8). Compared with primary, the secondary response was weaker and peaked at day 5, not 15.

This specimen was PBMCs, taken on the day of the yellow fever booster vaccination. This receptor was taken from a man aged 18 to 29 who received the YFV17D yellow fever vaccine. V gene TRBV4-1 combines with J gene TRBJ2-2; 7 nucleotides align to TRBD2. The DNA of the CDR3 is TGCGCCAGCAGCCCCTTTACCGGGGGGAAGAACACCGGGGAGCTGTTTTTT. It codes for CASSPFTGGKNTGELFF.